The 23 T cell receptor beta chains presented below share a single source sample, sequenced in a study of cytotoxic CD8 clonotypes in ibrutinib-treated CLL. The assay was immunoSEQ multiplex PCR, and TCRdb's table has in-frame clones only and misses some. Found here are 250,000 or so clones, 70% of them singletons; the top ten hold about 16%. Sequences were derived from PBMCs, sampled after 24 months of ibrutinib treatment. The receptors originated from a human donor with chronic lymphocytic leukemia.

This chain joins TRBV27 and TRBJ1-4; TRBD1 agrees at 7 bases. The germline CDR1 and CDR2 sequences are MNHEY and SMNVEV (reference sequence). The CDR3 spans 15 residues. The V segment lost 4 bases and the J segment 8 bases; nucleotides outside the gene matches: 10. The CDR3: CASSSTGEQEEKLFF. CDR3 DNA sequence: TGTGCCAGCAGTTCTACAGGGGAACAGGAAGAAAAACTGTTTTTT.

This rearrangement joins TRBV27 to TRBJ1-3; 9 bases line up with TRBD1. Germline CDR1 MNHEY, CDR2 SMNVEV (reference sequence). V was clipped by 6 bases and J by 4 bases; unmatched bases: 4. CDR3 length: 14 amino acids. The CDR3 is CASRVDRGGNTIYF. In nucleotides, the CDR3 is TGTGCCAGCAGGGTGGACAGGGGAGGAAACACCATATATTTT.

This sequence joins TRBV29-1 and TRBJ1-2; the D gene is possibly TRBD1 (5 bases). Trimming took 4 bases from V and 3 from J, leaving 9 bases between them. This CDR3 region has 12 residues. Germline lookup yields CDR1 SQVTM and CDR2 ANQGSEA. CDR3 bases: TGCAGCGTTGTGAGGGGTGACTATGGCTACACCTTC. Translating it yields CSVVRGDYGYTF.

This clone has a single count. The chain uses TRBV28 and TRBJ1-3; D might be TRBD1 (5 bases). This CDR3 spans 16 amino acids. V was clipped by 8 bases and J by 0 bases, with 17 bases between them. The germline CDR1 and CDR2 sequences are MDHEN and SYDVKM. The CDR3, as DNA: TGTGCCAGCCATAGAGTAACTGACAGCTCTGGAAACACCATATATTTT. Translation gives CASHRVTDSSGNTIYF.

This clone occurred once. This chain uses TRBV6-5 with TRBJ2-7; D possibly corresponds to TRBD1 (6 bases). The germline V and J ends were trimmed by 2 bases and 4 bases, with 18 bases remaining between them. CDR3 length equals 16 residues. CDR1 and CDR2 (germline): MNHEY, SVGAGI. CDR3 loop: CASSYNRDMHVYEQYF. Written as DNA, the CDR3 is TGTGCCAGCAGTTACAATCGGGACATGCATGTATACGAGCAGTACTTC.

The chain couples TRBV28 to TRBJ2-1; 8 bases are a match to TRBD2. V lost 7 bases and J lost 6; bases outside the gene matches: 14. Germline CDR1 MDHEN, CDR2 SYDVKM. The CDR3 has 16 residues. Here the CDR3 reads CASNPSGAGGLNEQFF. In DNA, the CDR3 is TGTGCCAGCAATCCCTCCGGGGCGGGAGGTCTCAATGAGCAGTTCTTC. The entire variable domain, with the rest obtained from reference TRBV28 and TRBJ2-1, is as follows: DVKVTQSSRYLVKRTGEKVFLECVQDMDHENMFWYRQDPGLGLRLIYFSYDVKMKEKGDIPEGYSVSREKKERFSLILESASTNQTSMYLCASNPSGAGGLNEQFFGPGTRLTVL.

The chain recombines TRBV30 with TRBJ2-7, with 9 bases fitting TRBD1. V lost 5 bases and J lost 2; bases outside the gene matches: 4. The CDR3 contains 13 residues. The germline V gene has CDR1 GTSNPN and CDR2 SVGIG (reference sequence). In DNA form, the CDR3 reads TGTGCCTGGGCGACAGGGGGACCCTACGAGCAGTACTTC. Residues: CAWATGGPYEQYF.

CDR3 coding DNA: TGTGCCAGCAGTTTGCAACTAGCGGGAGTAAGGAATGAGCAGTTCTTC. Translating gives CASSLQLAGVRNEQFF. The V and J genes are TRBV6-6 and TRBJ2-1; TRBD2 aligns across 11 bases. The germline V gene encodes CDR1 MNHNY and CDR2 SVGAGI (reference sequence). Losses at the gene ends were 4 bases for V and 7 bases for J; bases not matched to a gene: 9. This CDR3 spans 16 amino acids.

The CDR3 DNA reads TGTGCCAGCAGCTTAGTAGGGGGGCCTAATGAAAAACTGTTTTTT. Its translation is CASSLVGGPNEKLFF. The chain has TRBV7-2 and TRBJ1-4; D is perhaps TRBD1 (6 bases). The germline V gene encodes CDR1 SGHTA and CDR2 FQGNSA. CDR3 size: 15 residues. V was cut by 1 base and J by 3 bases, with 9 bases left in between.

CDR3 DNA: TGTGCCAGCTCACCTATCTGGGAAACCGGGGAGCTGTTTTTT. It encodes CASSPIWETGELFF. The rearrangement joins TRBV18 to TRBJ2-2; D gene ambiguous. With 3 bases removed from V and 5 bases from J, the gap between germline ends came to 10 bases. The CDR3 has 14 amino acids. From germline, CDR1 is KGHSH and CDR2 LQKENI.

The V and J genes are TRBV6-1 and TRBJ2-2, with a weak D call TRBD1 (5 bases). CDR1 and CDR2 from the germline V gene are MNHNS and SASEGT. The CDR3 spans 13 residues. Trimming took 6 bases from V and 2 from J, leaving 7 bases between them. In nucleotides, the CDR3 is TGTGCCAGCAGAGACAGAAACACCGGGGAGCTGTTTTTT. Its translation: CASRDRNTGELFF.

The V call is TRBV9, the J call TRBJ2-6; no definite D call. Deletions cut 4 bases from V and 0 bases from J, with 2 bases between. CDR1 is SGDLS, CDR2 YYNGEE, per germline. This CDR3 contains 13 residues. The CDR3 DNA is TGTGCCAGCAGCAACTCTGGGGCCAACGTCCTGACTTTC. Translation gives CASSNSGANVLTF.

J is TRBJ2-5 and V is TRBV11-3; 10 positions agree with TRBD1. V lost 4 bases, J lost 2 bases, and 7 bases stayed unmatched. CDR3 length: 16 residues. Germline CDR1 and CDR2: SGHNT and YENEEA. CDR3 nucleotides: TGTGCCAGCAGCTCTGGGGCGGGACAGGGGCAAGAGACCCAGTACTTC. It yields the protein CASSSGAGQGQETQYF.

This chain uses TRBV29-1 with TRBJ1-1; 7 nucleotides agree with TRBD1. The CDR3 extends over 16 amino acids. V lost 4 bases, J lost 4 bases, and 15 bases stayed unmatched. Per the germline V gene, CDR1 is SQVTM and CDR2 is ANQGSEA. DNA of the CDR3: TGCAGCGTTGGCCAAATACAGGGGACCCTTTTCACTGAAGCTTTCTTT. Its protein product is CSVGQIQGTLFTEAFF.

This clone came up once. This sequence joins TRBV5-1 and TRBJ2-3; 10 nucleotides align to TRBD2. Germline V gene sequence: CDR1 SGHRS, CDR2 YFSETQ. This CDR3 has 17 amino acids. The ends lost 4 bases at V and 2 bases at J; junction bases unmatched: 10. The CDR3 bases are TGCGCCAGCAGCCTGGGGACTAGCGCCCGCCACACAGATACGCAGTATTTT. It yields the protein CASSLGTSARHTDTQYF.

This chain uses TRBV19 with TRBJ2-7; perhaps D is TRBD1 or TRBD2 (5 bases each). Trimming took off 6 bases at V and 4 bases at J, with 13 bases between the two ends. The CDR3 sequence is 13 residues long. In germline, CDR1 is LNHDA, CDR2 SQIVND (reference sequence). CDR3 in amino acids: CASSLARGYEQYF. In nucleotides, the CDR3 is TGTGCCAGTAGCCTAGCAAGGGGATACGAGCAGTACTTC.

This chain links TRBV19 with TRBJ2-5, with a tentative D call TRBD2 (6 bases). The length of the CDR3 is 15 residues. Trimming removed 3 bases from V and 4 bases from J, with 15 bases in between. Germline CDR1 LNHDA, CDR2 SQIVND (reference sequence). DNA of the CDR3: TGTGCCAGTAGTATCGCGTCGGCGGGGCCAGAGACCCAGTACTTC. This translates into CASSIASAGPETQYF. The full variable domain, completed using reference TRBV19 and TRBJ2-5, is DGGITQSPKYLFRKEGQNVTLSCEQNLNHDAMYWYRQDPGQGLRLIYYSQIVNDFQKGDIAEGYSVSREKKESFPLTVTSAQKNPTAFYLCASSIASAGPETQYFGPGTRLLVL.

The count of this clone is one. V usage is TRBV2 and J usage is TRBJ1-3; D is unclear. Trimming removed 4 bases at V and 2 bases at J, with 6 bases between. The CDR3 has 13 amino acids. Germline assignment: CDR1 SNHLY and CDR2 FYNNEI. CDR3 nucleotide sequence: TGTGCCAGCAGTGGGTCGACTGGAAACACCATATATTTT. Amino acid sequence: CASSGSTGNTIYF.

This clone was found a few times. The DNA of the CDR3 is TGTGCCAGCTCACCGAATCGACAGGGGGCCCTCTATGGCTACACCTTC. Protein: CASSPNRQGALYGYTF. The V and J genes are TRBV18 and TRBJ1-2; TRBD1 agrees at 10 bases. Per the germline V gene, CDR1 is KGHSH and CDR2 is LQKENI. Losses at the gene ends were 3 bases for V and 4 bases for J; bases not matched to a gene: 8. The CDR3 covers 16 residues.

The chain uses TRBV6-6 and TRBJ2-7, with TRBD1 identical over 8 bases. Germline lookup yields CDR1 MNHNY and CDR2 SVGAGI (reference sequence). J gave up 3 bases and V 6 bases, and 10 bases lay outside the gene matches. CDR3 size: 15 residues. The CDR3 loop reads CASRSSGDRIYEQYF. In nucleotides, the CDR3 is TGTGCCAGCAGAAGCTCGGGGGACAGGATCTACGAGCAGTACTTC.

The chain links TRBV19 to TRBJ2-7; D uncertain. Germline assignment: CDR1 LNHDA and CDR2 SQIVND (reference sequence). Between the trimmed V and J ends, which lost 1 base and 3 bases, there was a span of 7 bases. The CDR3 loop spans 13 amino acids. This CDR3 reads CASSIGGSYEQYF. The CDR3 DNA is TGTGCCAGTAGTATAGGAGGCAGCTACGAGCAGTACTTC.

This clone appeared once. The chain couples TRBV2 to TRBJ1-3; D call uncertain. There are 13 residues in the CDR3. Looked up from germline, CDR1 is SNHLY and CDR2 is FYNNEI. Trimming cost V 7 bases and J 2 bases, with 9 bases left between them. CDR3: CASNTEAGNTIYF. CDR3 DNA: TGTGCCAGCAACACAGAGGCTGGAAACACCATATATTTT.

The chain is built from TRBV21-1 and TRBJ1-5. TRBV21-1 is given as a pseudogene. The CDR3 has 17 amino acids. The DNA of the CDR3 is TGTGCCAGCAGCTCGAGAGAAAGGACGGATGAAAATCAGCCCCAGCATTTT. Protein: CASSSRERTDENQPQHF.